A single sample gave rise to the 5 T cell receptor beta chains below, sequenced in a study of shared clonotypes between healthy human individuals. Clones were read by immunoSEQ multiplex PCR, and TCRdb kept only the in-frame ones, dropping some. The sample comprises millions of clones, about 92% of which are singletons, and roughly 0.13% rests with the top ten. The sequenced sample consisted of naive CD4+ T cells sorted from blood. Subset defined: CD45RA+ positively selected. These receptors were taken from a young man in good health.

The chain recombines TRBV28 with TRBJ2-7; 15 nucleotides align to TRBD2. Trimming cost V 2 bases and J 2 bases; bases outside gene matches: 4. The length of the CDR3 is 17 residues. The V gene's germline CDR1 is MDHEN and CDR2 SYDVKM. DNA of the CDR3: TGTGCCAGCAGTTTAGATGGACTAGCGGGGGGGGCCTACGAGCAGTACTTC. It codes for CASSLDGLAGGAYEQYF.

The genes are TRBV5-1 and TRBJ1-2, with TRBD1 matching 7 bases. Germline V CDR1 and CDR2: SGHRS, YFSETQ. After removal of 3 bases from V and 4 bases from J, the junction contained 3 bases not matched to a gene. The CDR3 has 13 residues. The CDR3 region has the DNA TGCGCCAGCAGCTGGGGACAGCTCTATGGCTACACCTTC. It is translated as CASSWGQLYGYTF.

J is TRBJ2-7 and V is TRBV18, with a tentative D call TRBD2 (6 bases). The CDR3 loop spans 15 amino acids. Trimming left V 3 bases short and J 1 base short, with 13 bases between. From germline, CDR1 is KGHSH and CDR2 LQKENI. The CDR3 DNA reads TGTGCCAGCTCACCGTCCGGGAGCGTTTCCTACGAGCAGTACTTC. Translated: CASSPSGSVSYEQYF.

This clone has just one count. The chain has TRBV5-1 and TRBJ2-3; 9 nucleotides agree with TRBD2. V gave up 2 bases and J gave up 4 bases; unmatched junction bases: 8. The CDR3 contains 16 residues. The V gene's germline CDR1 is SGHRS and CDR2 YFSETQ. For the CDR3, the DNA is TGCGCCAGCAGCTTATTGGTAGCGGGAGAAGCAGATACGCAGTATTTT. This encodes CASSLLVAGEADTQYF.

The rearrangement links TRBV10-3 to TRBJ1-2; D might be TRBD1 (5 bases). The V gene's germline CDR1 is ENHRY and CDR2 SYGVKD. The CDR3 runs 15 residues. Trimming pared 2 bases from V and 0 bases from J, leaving 10 bases between. The CDR3 spells CAISEQGAANYGYTF. The CDR3 DNA is TGTGCCATCAGTGAGCAGGGAGCTGCTAACTATGGCTACACCTTC.